Described below is a single T cell receptor (beta chain) sequence and its context. The entry originates in a study of blood T cell repertoires in COVID-19. In the authors' methods: The assay estimated nucleated cells by amplifying reference gene primers. Measured with immunoSEQ multiplex PCR; TCRdb has only the in-frame clones, and not every one. V, J and clone size were drawn from that table, and D and trimming were deduced from the DNA. The table records 65,000 or so clones, about 80% of them present only once. Trimming left V 4 bases short and J 2 bases short, with 9 bases between. The CDR3 runs 13 residues. Looked up from germline, CDR1 is SEHNR and CDR2 is FQNEAQ (reference sequence).

What was sequenced was peripheral blood. The TCR sequence derives from a man aged 60 to 69 with acute or convalescent COVID-19. The chain links TRBV7-9 to TRBJ2-7; TRBD1 is a possible D gene (6 bases). Here the CDR3 reads CASSSRTAYEQYF. The CDR3 DNA reads as TGTGCCAGCAGCTCCCGGACAGCCTACGAGCAGTACTTC.